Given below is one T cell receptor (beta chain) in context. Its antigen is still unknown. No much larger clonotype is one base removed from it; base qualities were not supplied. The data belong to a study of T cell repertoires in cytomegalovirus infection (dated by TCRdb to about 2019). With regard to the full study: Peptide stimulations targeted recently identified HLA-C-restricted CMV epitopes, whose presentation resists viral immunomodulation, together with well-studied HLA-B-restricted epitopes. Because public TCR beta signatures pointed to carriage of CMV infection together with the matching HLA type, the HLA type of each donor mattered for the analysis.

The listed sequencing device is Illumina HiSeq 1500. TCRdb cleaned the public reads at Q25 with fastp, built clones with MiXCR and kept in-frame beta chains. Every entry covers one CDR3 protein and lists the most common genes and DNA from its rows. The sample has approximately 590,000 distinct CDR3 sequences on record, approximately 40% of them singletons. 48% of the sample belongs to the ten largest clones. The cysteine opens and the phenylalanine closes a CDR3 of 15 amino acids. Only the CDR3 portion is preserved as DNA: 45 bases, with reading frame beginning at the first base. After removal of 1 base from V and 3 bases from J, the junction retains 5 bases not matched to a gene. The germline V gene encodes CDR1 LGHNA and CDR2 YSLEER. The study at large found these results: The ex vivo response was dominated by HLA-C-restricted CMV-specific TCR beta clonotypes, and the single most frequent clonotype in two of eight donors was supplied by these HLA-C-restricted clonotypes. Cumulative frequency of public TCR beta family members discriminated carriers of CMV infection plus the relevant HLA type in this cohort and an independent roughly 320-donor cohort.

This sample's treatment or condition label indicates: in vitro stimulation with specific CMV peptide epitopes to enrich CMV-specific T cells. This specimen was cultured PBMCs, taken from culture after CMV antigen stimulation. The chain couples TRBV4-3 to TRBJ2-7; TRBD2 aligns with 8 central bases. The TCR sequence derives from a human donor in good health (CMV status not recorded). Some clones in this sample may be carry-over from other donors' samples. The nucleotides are TGCGCCAGCAGCCAAGGCCCCGGGACTAGCTACGAGCAGTACTTC. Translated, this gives CASSQGPGTSYEQYF.